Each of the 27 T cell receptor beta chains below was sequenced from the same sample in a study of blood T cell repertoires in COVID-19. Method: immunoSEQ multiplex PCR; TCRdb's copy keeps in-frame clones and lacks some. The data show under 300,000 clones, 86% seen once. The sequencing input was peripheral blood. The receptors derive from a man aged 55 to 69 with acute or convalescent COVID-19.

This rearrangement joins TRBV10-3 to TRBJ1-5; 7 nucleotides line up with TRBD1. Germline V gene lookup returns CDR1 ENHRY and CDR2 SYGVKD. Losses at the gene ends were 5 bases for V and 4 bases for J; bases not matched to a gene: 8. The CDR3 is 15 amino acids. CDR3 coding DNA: TGTGCCATCAGTATGGACAGGAACATAAATCAGCCCCAGCATTTT. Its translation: CAISMDRNINQPQHF.

The CDR3 here is CASSQGGDPDTIYF. The CDR3 DNA sequence: TGTGCCAGCAGCCAAGGCGGAGACCCGGACACCATATATTTT. This chain connects TRBV4-2 to TRBJ1-3; D gene unclear. In germline, CDR1 is LGHNA, CDR2 YNFKEQ. The V end was cut by 1 base, the J end by 8 bases, with 12 bases between. CDR3 size: 14 residues.

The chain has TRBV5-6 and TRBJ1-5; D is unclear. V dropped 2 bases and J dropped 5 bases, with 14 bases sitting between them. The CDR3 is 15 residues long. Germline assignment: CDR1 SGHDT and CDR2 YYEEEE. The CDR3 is CASSFFPGDHQPQHF. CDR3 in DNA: TGTGCCAGCAGCTTTTTCCCGGGTGACCATCAGCCCCAGCATTTT. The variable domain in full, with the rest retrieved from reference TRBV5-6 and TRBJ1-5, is DAGVTQSPTHLIKTRGQQVTLRCSPKSGHDTVSWYQQALGQGPQFIFQYYEEEERQRGNFPDRFSGHQFPNYSSELNVNALLLGDSALYLCASSFFPGDHQPQHFGDGTRLSIL.

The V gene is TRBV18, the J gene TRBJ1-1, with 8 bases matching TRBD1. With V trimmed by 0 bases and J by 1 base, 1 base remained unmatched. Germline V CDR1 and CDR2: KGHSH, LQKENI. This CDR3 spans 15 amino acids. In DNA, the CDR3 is TGTGCCAGCTCACCACCCGGACAGGGGAACACTGAAGCTTTCTTT. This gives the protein CASSPPGQGNTEAFF.

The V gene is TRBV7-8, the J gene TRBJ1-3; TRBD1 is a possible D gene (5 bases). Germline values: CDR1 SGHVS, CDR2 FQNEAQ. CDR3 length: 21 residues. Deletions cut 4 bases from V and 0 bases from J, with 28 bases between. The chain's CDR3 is CASSSLRRVRERANSGNTIYF. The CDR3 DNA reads TGTGCCAGCAGCTCACTTAGAAGAGTCAGGGAAAGGGCCAACTCTGGAAACACCATATATTTT.

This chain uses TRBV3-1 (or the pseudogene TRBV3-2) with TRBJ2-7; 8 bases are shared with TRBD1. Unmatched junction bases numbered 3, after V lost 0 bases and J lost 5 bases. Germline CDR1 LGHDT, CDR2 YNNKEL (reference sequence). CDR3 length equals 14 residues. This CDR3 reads CASSQDGRGHEQYF. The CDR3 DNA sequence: TGTGCCAGCAGCCAAGATGGCAGGGGGCACGAGCAGTACTTC.

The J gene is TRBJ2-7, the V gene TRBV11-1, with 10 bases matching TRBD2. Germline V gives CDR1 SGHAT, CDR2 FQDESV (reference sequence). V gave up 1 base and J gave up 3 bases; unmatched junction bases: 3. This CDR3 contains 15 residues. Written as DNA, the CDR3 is TGTGCCAGCAGCTTAGGGACTAGCGGTGACTACGAGCAGTACTTC. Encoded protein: CASSLGTSGDYEQYF.

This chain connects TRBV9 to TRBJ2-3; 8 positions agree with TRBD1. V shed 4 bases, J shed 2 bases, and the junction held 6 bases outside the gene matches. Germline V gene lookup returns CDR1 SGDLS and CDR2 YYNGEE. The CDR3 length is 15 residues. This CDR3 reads CASSQRQGSTDTQYF. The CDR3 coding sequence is TGTGCCAGCAGCCAAAGACAGGGGTCCACAGATACGCAGTATTTT. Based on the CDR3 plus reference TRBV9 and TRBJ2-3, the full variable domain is DSGVTQTPKHLITATGQRVTLRCSPRSGDLSVYWYQQSLDQGLQFLIQYYNGEERAKGNILERFSAQQFPDLHSELNLSSLELGDSALYFCASSQRQGSTDTQYFGPGTRLTVL.

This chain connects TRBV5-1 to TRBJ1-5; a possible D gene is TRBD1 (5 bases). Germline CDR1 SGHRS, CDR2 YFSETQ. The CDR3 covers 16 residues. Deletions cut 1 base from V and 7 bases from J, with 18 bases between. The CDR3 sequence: CASSLQGMSVGQPQHF. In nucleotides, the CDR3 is TGCGCCAGCAGCTTGCAGGGTATGAGTGTCGGACAGCCCCAGCATTTT. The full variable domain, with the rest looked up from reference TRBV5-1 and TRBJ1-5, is KAGVTQTPRYLIKTRGQQVTLSCSPISGHRSVSWYQQTPGQGLQFLFEYFSETQRNKGNFPGRFSGRQFSNSRSEMNVSTLELGDSALYLCASSLQGMSVGQPQHFGDGTRLSIL.

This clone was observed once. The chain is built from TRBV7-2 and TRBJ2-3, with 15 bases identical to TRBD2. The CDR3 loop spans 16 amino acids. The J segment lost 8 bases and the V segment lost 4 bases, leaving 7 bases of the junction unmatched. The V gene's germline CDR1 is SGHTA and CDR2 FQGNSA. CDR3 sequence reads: CASSSRTSGRAVTQYF. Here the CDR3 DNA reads TGTGCCAGCAGCTCGCGGACTAGCGGGAGGGCGGTTACGCAGTATTTT. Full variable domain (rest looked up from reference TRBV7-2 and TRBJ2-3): GAGVSQSPSNKVTEKGKDVELRCDPISGHTALYWYRQSLGQGLEFLIYFQGNSAPDKSGLPSDRFSAERTGGSVSTLTIQRTQQEDSAVYLCASSSRTSGRAVTQYFGPGTRLTVL.

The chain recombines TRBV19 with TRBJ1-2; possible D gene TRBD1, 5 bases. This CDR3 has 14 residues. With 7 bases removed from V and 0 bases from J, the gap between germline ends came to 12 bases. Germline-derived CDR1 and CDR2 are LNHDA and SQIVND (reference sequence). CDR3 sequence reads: CASIGDSANYGYTF. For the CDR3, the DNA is TGTGCCAGTATTGGGGACTCCGCTAACTATGGCTACACCTTC.

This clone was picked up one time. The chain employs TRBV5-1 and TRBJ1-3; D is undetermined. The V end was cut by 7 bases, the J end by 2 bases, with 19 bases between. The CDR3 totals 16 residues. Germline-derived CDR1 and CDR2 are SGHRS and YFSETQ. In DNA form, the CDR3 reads TGCGCCAGCGCGGTCTCCCGTGTGGATACTGGAAACACCATATATTTT. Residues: CASAVSRVDTGNTIYF.

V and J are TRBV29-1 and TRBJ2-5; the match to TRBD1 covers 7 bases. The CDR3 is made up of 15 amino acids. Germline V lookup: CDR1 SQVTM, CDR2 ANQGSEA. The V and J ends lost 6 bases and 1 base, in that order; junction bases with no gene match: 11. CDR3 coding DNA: TGCAGCGTGAGCCCCACAGGGGAAGTCCAAGAGACCCAGTACTTC. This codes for CSVSPTGEVQETQYF.

The CDR3, as DNA: TGTGCCAGCAGCACTAGCGCCTTGGAGGGCGAGCAGTACTTC. It translates to CASSTSALEGEQYF. This chain uses TRBV3-1 (or the pseudogene TRBV3-2) with TRBJ2-7; 7 bases map to TRBD2. The CDR3 consists of 14 residues. J lost 6 bases, V lost 5 bases, and 10 bases had no gene match. Germline CDR1 LGHDT, CDR2 YNNKEL (reference sequence).

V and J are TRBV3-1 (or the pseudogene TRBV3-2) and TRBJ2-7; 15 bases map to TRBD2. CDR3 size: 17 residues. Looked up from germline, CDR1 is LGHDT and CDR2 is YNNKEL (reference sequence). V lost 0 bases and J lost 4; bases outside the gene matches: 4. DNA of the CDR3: TGTGCCAGCAGCCAAGAGCTCGGGACTAGCGGGAGGTACGAGCAGTACTTC. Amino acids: CASSQELGTSGRYEQYF.

The CDR3 sequence is CASSPTGGTEAFF. The CDR3 DNA follows: TGTGCCAGCAGCCCGACAGGGGGCACTGAAGCTTTCTTT. The chain recombines TRBV4-2 with TRBJ1-1; TRBD1 aligns across 9 bases. V was pared by 4 bases and J by 4 bases, with 1 base of the junction left unmatched. CDR1 is LGHNA and CDR2 is YNFKEQ in the germline V gene. This CDR3 comprises 13 residues.

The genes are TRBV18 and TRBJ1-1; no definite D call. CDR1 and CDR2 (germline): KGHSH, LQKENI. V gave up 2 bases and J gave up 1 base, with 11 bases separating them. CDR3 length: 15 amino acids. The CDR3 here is CASSPGRFSNTEAFF. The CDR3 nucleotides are TGTGCCAGCTCACCAGGGAGGTTCTCGAACACTGAAGCTTTCTTT.

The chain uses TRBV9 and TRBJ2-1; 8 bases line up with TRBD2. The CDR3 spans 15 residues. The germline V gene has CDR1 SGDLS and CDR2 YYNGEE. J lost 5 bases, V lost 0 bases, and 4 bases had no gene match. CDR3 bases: TGTGCCAGCAGCGTAGCCTGGCGGGAGGACAATGAGCAGTTCTTC. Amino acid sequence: CASSVAWREDNEQFF.

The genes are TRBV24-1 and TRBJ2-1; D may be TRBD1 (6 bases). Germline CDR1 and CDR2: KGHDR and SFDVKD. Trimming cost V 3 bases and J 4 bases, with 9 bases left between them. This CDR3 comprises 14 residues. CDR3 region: CATSDGGQYNEQFF. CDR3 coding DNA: TGTGCCACCAGTGATGGCGGACAGTACAATGAGCAGTTCTTC.

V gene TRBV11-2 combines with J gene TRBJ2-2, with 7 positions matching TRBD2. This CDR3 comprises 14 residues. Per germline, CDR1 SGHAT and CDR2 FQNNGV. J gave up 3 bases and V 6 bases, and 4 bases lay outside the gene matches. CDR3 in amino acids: CASSRTRDTGELFF. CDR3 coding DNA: TGTGCCAGCAGTCGGACTAGAGACACCGGGGAGCTGTTTTTT.

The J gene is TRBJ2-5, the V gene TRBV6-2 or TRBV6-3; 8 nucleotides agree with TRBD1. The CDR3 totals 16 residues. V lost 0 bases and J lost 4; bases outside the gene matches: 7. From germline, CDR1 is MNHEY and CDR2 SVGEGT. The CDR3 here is CASSYSGQGGRETQYF. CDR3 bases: TGTGCCAGCAGTTACTCCGGACAGGGTGGCCGAGAGACCCAGTACTTC.

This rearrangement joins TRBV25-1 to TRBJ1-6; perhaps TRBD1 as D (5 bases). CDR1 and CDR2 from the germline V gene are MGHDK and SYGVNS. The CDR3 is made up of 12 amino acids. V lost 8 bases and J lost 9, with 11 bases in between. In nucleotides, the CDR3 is TGTGCCAGCGCCCAGGGACTTTCACCCCTCCACTTT. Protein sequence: CASAQGLSPLHF. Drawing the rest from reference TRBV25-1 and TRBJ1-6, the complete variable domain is EADIYQTPRYLVIGTGKKITLECSQTMGHDKMYWYQQDPGMELHLIHYSYGVNSTEKGDLSSESTVSRIRTEHFPLTLESARPSHTSQYLCASAQGLSPLHFGNGTRLTVT.

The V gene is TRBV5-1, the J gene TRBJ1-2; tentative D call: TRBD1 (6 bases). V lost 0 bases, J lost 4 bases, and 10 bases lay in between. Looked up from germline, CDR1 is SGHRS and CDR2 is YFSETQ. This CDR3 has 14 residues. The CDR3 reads CASSLEGRGYGYTF. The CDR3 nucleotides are TGCGCCAGCAGCTTGGAAGGCAGGGGCTATGGCTACACCTTC.

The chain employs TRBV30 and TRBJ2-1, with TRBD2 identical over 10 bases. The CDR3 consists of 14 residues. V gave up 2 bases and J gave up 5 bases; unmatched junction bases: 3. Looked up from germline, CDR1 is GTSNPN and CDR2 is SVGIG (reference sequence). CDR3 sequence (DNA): TGTGCCTGGAGTCAGGGACTAGCGCACAATGAGCAGTTCTTC. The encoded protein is CAWSQGLAHNEQFF.

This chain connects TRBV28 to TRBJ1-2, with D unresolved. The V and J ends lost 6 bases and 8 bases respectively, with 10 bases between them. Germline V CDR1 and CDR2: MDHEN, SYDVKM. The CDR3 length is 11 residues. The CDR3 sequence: CASRSQWGYTF. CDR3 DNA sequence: TGTGCCAGCAGGTCCCAGTGGGGCTACACCTTC.

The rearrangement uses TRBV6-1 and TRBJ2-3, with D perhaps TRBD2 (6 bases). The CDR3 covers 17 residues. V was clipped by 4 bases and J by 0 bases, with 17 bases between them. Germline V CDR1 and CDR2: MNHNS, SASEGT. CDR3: CASSVRDFSFSTDTQYF. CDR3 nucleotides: TGTGCCAGCAGTGTACGGGACTTCTCTTTTAGCACAGATACGCAGTATTTT.

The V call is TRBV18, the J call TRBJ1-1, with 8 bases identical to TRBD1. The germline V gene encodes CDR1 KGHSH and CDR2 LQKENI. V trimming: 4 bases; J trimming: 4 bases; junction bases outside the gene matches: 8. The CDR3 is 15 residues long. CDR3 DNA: TGTGCCAGCTCACGAGGACAGGGCGAAGGCACTGAAGCTTTCTTT. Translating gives CASSRGQGEGTEAFF.